The 3 T cell receptor beta chains below all came from one sample that was sequenced in a study of vaccination effects on CD4 cells after COVID-19. The culture ran for about 11 days, and then CD4+ T cells were isolated. Profiling relied on immunoSEQ multiplex PCR, and the TCRdb table lists in-frame clones only, not all of them. The sample includes 65,000 to 80,000 clones, 77% of them seen just once. These TCRs are of unknown antigen specificity. Sequencing used CD4+ T cells from PBMCs cultured without peptide, obtained before COVID-19 vaccination. The receptors come from a human donor who received a COVID-19 vaccine.

The chain uses TRBV20-1 and TRBJ1-1, with D unresolved. The CDR3 sequence is 14 residues long. Germline V lookup: CDR1 DFQATT, CDR2 SNEGSKA (reference sequence). V was pared by 3 bases and J by 1 base, with 12 bases between. CDR3 DNA sequence: TGCAGTGCTAGTGTGTCCAGGCCGAACACTGAAGCTTTCTTT. This sequence encodes CSASVSRPNTEAFF.

The rearrangement uses TRBV7-2 and TRBJ1-2; D is unresolved. This CDR3 region has 13 residues. V shed 2 bases and J shed 3 bases, with 7 bases lying between them. Per the germline V gene, CDR1 is SGHTA and CDR2 is FQGNSA. The CDR3 region has the DNA TGTGCCAGCAGCTTAACGCAGGACTATGGCTACACCTTC. This gives the protein CASSLTQDYGYTF.

V is TRBV5-6 and J is TRBJ1-6; D perhaps matches TRBD1 (5 bases). Trimming stripped 1 base from V and 6 bases from J, with 11 bases between. The CDR3 has 15 residues. The germline V gene has CDR1 SGHDT and CDR2 YYEEEE. CDR3 in amino acids: CASSLTGLSNSPLHF. The CDR3 bases are TGTGCCAGCAGCTTGACGGGGCTCAGTAATTCACCCCTCCACTTT. Looking up the rest from reference TRBV5-6 and TRBJ1-6 gives the full variable domain: DAGVTQSPTHLIKTRGQQVTLRCSPKSGHDTVSWYQQALGQGPQFIFQYYEEEERQRGNFPDRFSGHQFPNYSSELNVNALLLGDSALYLCASSLTGLSNSPLHFGNGTRLTVT.